Following are 27 T cell receptor beta chains from one sample sequenced in a study of OX40 agonist ivuxolimab in advanced cancers. Sequencing used immunoSEQ multiplex PCR; TCRdb keeps in-frame clones, though not all of them. The profile shows 15,000 to 20,000 clones, just under 80% of them singletons. The starting material was CD4+ or CD8+ T cells sorted from blood, obtained in a trial of the OX40 agonist ivuxolimab. Source of these receptors: an adult with an advanced solid tumor such as melanoma, head and neck, liver or kidney cancer.

This clone came up a few times. V and J are TRBV5-6 and TRBJ2-5; D uncertain. Germline V lookup: CDR1 SGHDT, CDR2 YYEEEE. This CDR3 spans 14 amino acids. Trimming cost V 0 bases and J 5 bases, with 11 bases left between them. CDR3 sequence: CASSLAERGETQYF. DNA of the CDR3: TGTGCCAGCAGCTTGGCCGAGCGTGGGGAGACCCAGTACTTC. The full variable domain, in which reference TRBV5-6 and TRBJ2-5 provide the parts outside the CDR3, is DAGVTQSPTHLIKTRGQQVTLRCSPKSGHDTVSWYQQALGQGPQFIFQYYEEEERQRGNFPDRFSGHQFPNYSSELNVNALLLGDSALYLCASSLAERGETQYFGPGTRLLVL.

The chain uses TRBV7-9 and TRBJ1-2; D is unresolved. V was pared by 0 bases and J by 8 bases, with 10 bases between. CDR3 length: 13 residues. Germline CDR1 SEHNR, CDR2 FQNEAQ (reference sequence). CDR3 region: CASSLAQQIGYTF. The CDR3 DNA reads as TGTGCCAGCAGCTTAGCGCAACAGATCGGCTACACCTTC.

CDR3 loop: CSVIATNEKLFF. DNA of the CDR3: TGCAGCGTTATCGCAACTAATGAAAAACTGTTTTTT. The J gene is TRBJ1-4, the V gene TRBV29-1; D is unclear. Germline loops: CDR1 SQVTM, CDR2 ANQGSEA. CDR3 length: 12 amino acids. The V gene lost 5 bases and the J gene lost 0 bases, with 4 bases spanning the gap.

This chain links TRBV5-1 with TRBJ2-5; 8 nucleotides align to TRBD1. CDR1 is SGHRS and CDR2 is YFSETQ in the germline V gene. Losses at the gene ends were 3 bases for V and 2 bases for J; bases not matched to a gene: 15. The CDR3 totals 18 residues. This CDR3 reads CASSWAGTGLPFQETQYF. DNA of the CDR3: TGCGCCAGCAGCTGGGCTGGGACAGGTCTGCCATTTCAAGAGACCCAGTACTTC. The full variable domain, rest sourced from reference TRBV5-1 and TRBJ2-5, is KAGVTQTPRYLIKTRGQQVTLSCSPISGHRSVSWYQQTPGQGLQFLFEYFSETQRNKGNFPGRFSGRQFSNSRSEMNVSTLELGDSALYLCASSWAGTGLPFQETQYFGPGTRLLVL.

This clone was counted only a few times. This chain links TRBV9 with TRBJ2-7; tentatively, D is TRBD1 (5 bases). Germline loops: CDR1 SGDLS, CDR2 YYNGEE. The V and J ends lost 0 bases and 3 bases respectively, with 10 bases between them. The length of the CDR3 is 14 residues. CDR3 loop: CASSVDRIGYEQYF. CDR3 coding DNA: TGTGCCAGCAGCGTAGACAGGATCGGCTACGAGCAGTACTTC.

The CDR3 spells CASSLDGPGEQYF. The CDR3 DNA follows: TGTGCCAGCTCCTTGGACGGGCCGGGCGAGCAGTACTTC. This rearrangement joins TRBV6-6 to TRBJ2-7, with no clear D. Germline V CDR1 and CDR2: MNHNY, SVGAGI (reference sequence). Trimming took 8 bases from V and 6 from J, leaving 17 bases between them. The CDR3 length is 13 residues.

The V and J genes are TRBV28 and TRBJ1-3; D ambiguous. Germline V gene lookup returns CDR1 MDHEN and CDR2 SYDVKM. Trimming cost V 11 bases and J 0 bases, with 11 bases left between them. The CDR3 loop spans 13 amino acids. CDR3 sequence reads: CAGCEVSGNTIYF. As DNA, the CDR3 is TGTGCCGGCTGTGAAGTCTCTGGAAACACCATATATTTT.

The CDR3 protein is CASSRGGTEAFF. CDR3 coding DNA: TGCGCCAGCAGTCGTGGCGGCACTGAAGCTTTCTTT. This chain joins TRBV4-1 and TRBJ1-1; no clear D gene. There are 12 residues in the CDR3. V was clipped by 6 bases and J by 4 bases, with 9 bases between them. Germline V lookup: CDR1 MGHRA, CDR2 YSYEKL.

The count of this clone is one. The chain links TRBV30 to TRBJ2-3; TRBD2 agrees at 13 bases. The CDR3 contains 16 residues. The germline V gene encodes CDR1 GTSNPN and CDR2 SVGIG (reference sequence). V gave up 2 bases and J gave up 5 bases; unmatched junction bases: 7. The chain's CDR3 is CAWSSGLAGPQDTQYF. In DNA form, the CDR3 reads TGTGCCTGGAGTTCGGGACTAGCGGGGCCCCAAGATACGCAGTATTTT.

This clone was seen only once. The chain combines TRBV27 with TRBJ2-7; D uncertain. V lost 2 bases and J lost 3, with 5 bases in between. From germline, CDR1 is MNHEY and CDR2 SMNVEV (reference sequence). This CDR3 comprises 12 residues. CDR3 nucleotide sequence: TGTGCCAGCAGTTTACACGGCTACGAGCAGTACTTC. Translation: CASSLHGYEQYF.

The rearrangement links TRBV23-1 to TRBJ2-7; 7 bases match TRBD1. TRBV23-1 is an ORF; its function is uncertain. The CDR3 consists of 15 residues. J gave up 0 bases and V 2 bases, and 4 bases lay outside the gene matches. The DNA for the CDR3 is TGCGCCAGCAGTCAACAGGGGGAGAGCTCCTACGAGCAGTACTTC. This translates into CASSQQGESSYEQYF.

This clone was observed a few times. The V call is TRBV5-4, the J call TRBJ2-1; possibly TRBD2 for D (6 bases). The CDR3 runs to 15 residues. Germline loops: CDR1 SGHNT, CDR2 YYREEE (reference sequence). Trimming stripped 0 bases from V and 5 bases from J, with 12 bases between. In DNA, the CDR3 is TGTGCCAGCAGCTTGGTGGCGGGGCCGAACAATGAGCAGTTCTTC. Translating it yields CASSLVAGPNNEQFF.

V usage is TRBV6-5 and J usage is TRBJ2-7, with D maybe TRBD2 (5 bases). Germline values: CDR1 MNHEY, CDR2 SVGAGI. CDR3 length: 13 residues. The ends were cut back, 5 bases at V and 3 bases at J, with 11 bases in the middle. CDR3 coding DNA: TGTGCCAGCAGTACGGGAACCCTCTACGAGCAGTACTTC. It encodes CASSTGTLYEQYF.

This clone was seen only a few times. The chain carries TRBV5-1 and TRBJ2-1; the D gene is possibly TRBD2 (5 bases). V was shortened by 6 bases and J by 7 bases, with 14 bases between the two germline ends. The CDR3 has 13 residues. CDR1 SGHRS and CDR2 YFSETQ come from the germline V gene. The CDR3 DNA sequence: TGCGCCAGCAACGAGGGAGTAGGTAATGAGCAGTTCTTC. Protein: CASNEGVGNEQFF.

This chain joins TRBV15 and TRBJ2-5, with 9 bases matching TRBD2. Germline V CDR1 and CDR2: LNHNV, YYDKDF (reference sequence). The CDR3 has 15 residues. Trimming removed 0 bases from V and 5 bases from J; junction bases left unmatched: 4. This CDR3 is CATSRDHTSGETQYF. The CDR3 region has the DNA TGTGCCACCAGCAGAGATCATACTAGCGGGGAGACCCAGTACTTC. Using reference TRBV15 and TRBJ2-5 for the parts outside the CDR3, the full variable domain is DAMVIQNPRYQVTQFGKPVTLSCSQTLNHNVMYWYQQKSSQAPKLLFHYYDKDFNNEADTPDNFQSRRPNTSFCFLDIRSPGLGDTAMYLCATSRDHTSGETQYFGPGTRLLVL.

This clone came up a few times. The chain's CDR3 is CASRIGTGDYQPQHF. The CDR3 DNA is TGTGCCAGCAGGATCGGGACAGGGGATTATCAGCCCCAGCATTTT. The gene calls are TRBV28 and TRBJ1-5; 10 bases match TRBD1. Germline V gene lookup returns CDR1 MDHEN and CDR2 SYDVKM. The CDR3 extends over 15 amino acids. Trimming cost V 6 bases and J 5 bases; bases outside gene matches: 7.

This clone was observed a single time. A junction boundary mismatches the germline segment, possibly from a read error. J is TRBJ1-4 and V is TRBV27; the match to TRBD1 covers 10 bases. The germline gives CDR1 MNHEY, CDR2 SMNVEV (reference sequence). This CDR3 contains 13 residues. CDR3 amino acids: CASRGTGEAKLFF. DNA of the CDR3: TGTGCAAGCAGAGGGACAGGGGAGGCCAAACTGTTTTTT.

This sequence joins TRBV4-1 and TRBJ1-5, with D possibly being TRBD1 (5 bases). Trimming cost V 0 bases and J 3 bases, with 12 bases left between them. Germline V gene sequence: CDR1 MGHRA, CDR2 YSYEKL. The CDR3 extends over 16 amino acids. The CDR3 nucleotides read TGCGCCAGCAGCCAAGAGCAAGGGACGAACAATCAGCCCCAGCATTTT. Its translation is CASSQEQGTNNQPQHF.

This chain links TRBV9 with TRBJ2-7; D gene unclear. CDR3 length equals 15 residues. Between the trimmed V and J ends, which lost 0 bases and 3 bases, there was a span of 13 bases. The V gene's germline CDR1 is SGDLS and CDR2 YYNGEE. CDR3 region: CASSVGHGSNYEQYF. The CDR3 nucleotides are TGTGCCAGCAGCGTAGGGCATGGGTCAAACTACGAGCAGTACTTC. Full variable domain (outside the CDR3, taken from reference TRBV9 and TRBJ2-7): DSGVTQTPKHLITATGQRVTLRCSPRSGDLSVYWYQQSLDQGLQFLIQYYNGEERAKGNILERFSAQQFPDLHSELNLSSLELGDSALYFCASSVGHGSNYEQYFGPGTRLTVT.

This clone was seen just once. The V gene is TRBV10-1, the J gene TRBJ1-1; D is possibly TRBD1 (5 bases). Trimming removed 4 bases from V and 5 bases from J, with 8 bases in between. Germline V gives CDR1 WNHNN, CDR2 SYGVQD (reference sequence). The CDR3 length is 12 residues. The CDR3 DNA follows: TGCGCCAGCAGTGGGGACGGAACTGAAGCTTTCTTT. It is translated as CASSGDGTEAFF.

The V and J genes are TRBV4-1 and TRBJ2-3; 9 bases fit TRBD1. The junction had 5 bases not matched to a gene; V was cut back by 3 bases and J by 4 bases. In germline, CDR1 is MGHRA, CDR2 YSYEKL. The CDR3 is 15 residues long. CDR3 in amino acids: CASSHRQGEADTQYF. CDR3 nucleotides: TGCGCCAGCAGCCACAGACAGGGGGAAGCAGATACGCAGTATTTT.

The chain employs TRBV4-1 and TRBJ2-5; TRBD2 agrees at 15 bases. The CDR3 length is 17 residues. Germline loops: CDR1 MGHRA, CDR2 YSYEKL. V gave up 4 bases and J gave up 5 bases; unmatched junction bases: 8. In nucleotides, the CDR3 is TGCGCCAGCAGCCCTCGGACTAGCGGGAGGGAGGGGGAGACCCAGTACTTC. It specifies CASSPRTSGREGETQYF.

This rearrangement joins TRBV6-5 to TRBJ1-1; D is undetermined. The V end was cut by 0 bases, the J end by 0 bases, with 8 bases between. The CDR3 is made up of 15 amino acids. CDR1 is MNHEY, CDR2 SVGAGI, per germline. DNA of the CDR3: TGTGCCAGCAGTTACTCGCCAGAATTGAACACTGAAGCTTTCTTT. Translation gives CASSYSPELNTEAFF.

The V gene is TRBV4-2, the J gene TRBJ2-7; perhaps TRBD1 as D (5 bases). V dropped 4 bases and J dropped 6 bases, with 13 bases sitting between them. The CDR3 contains 13 residues. Germline CDR1 is LGHNA and CDR2 is YNFKEQ. This CDR3 reads CASSRGRVGEQYF. For the CDR3, the DNA is TGTGCCAGCAGCCGGGGCAGGGTGGGCGAGCAGTACTTC.

The V gene is TRBV27, the J gene TRBJ2-7; a possible D gene is TRBD2 (6 bases). The germline V gene encodes CDR1 MNHEY and CDR2 SMNVEV (reference sequence). Trimming removed 2 bases at V and 0 bases at J, with 8 bases between. This CDR3 region has 14 residues. CDR3 region: CASSLGRGSYEQYF. CDR3 coding DNA: TGTGCCAGCAGTTTAGGGCGGGGCTCCTACGAGCAGTACTTC.

This chain uses TRBV7-9 with TRBJ1-1, with 7 bases matching TRBD1. Trimming took 3 bases from V and 5 from J; bases not matched to a gene: 6. Germline V gene sequence: CDR1 SEHNR, CDR2 FQNEAQ (reference sequence). The CDR3 totals 14 residues. The CDR3 coding sequence is TGTGCCAGCAGCTTCTTCAGGGGGGGGACTGAAGCTTTCTTT. It yields the protein CASSFFRGGTEAFF.

The chain joins TRBV2 to TRBJ1-6, with 8 positions matching TRBD1. J was trimmed by 9 bases and V by 8 bases; bases with no gene match: 9. Germline V gives CDR1 SNHLY, CDR2 FYNNEI. This CDR3 spans 14 amino acids. The CDR3 bases are TGTGCCAGCCTTGACAGGGGCGGGCGTTCACCCCTCCACTTT. Amino acid sequence: CASLDRGGRSPLHF. Supplemented by reference TRBV2 and TRBJ1-6, the full variable domain reads EPEVTQTPSHQVTQMGQEVILRCVPISNHLYFYWYRQILGQKVEFLVSFYNNEISEKSEIFDDQFSVERPDGSNFTLKIRSTKLEDSAMYFCASLDRGGRSPLHFGNGTRLTVT.